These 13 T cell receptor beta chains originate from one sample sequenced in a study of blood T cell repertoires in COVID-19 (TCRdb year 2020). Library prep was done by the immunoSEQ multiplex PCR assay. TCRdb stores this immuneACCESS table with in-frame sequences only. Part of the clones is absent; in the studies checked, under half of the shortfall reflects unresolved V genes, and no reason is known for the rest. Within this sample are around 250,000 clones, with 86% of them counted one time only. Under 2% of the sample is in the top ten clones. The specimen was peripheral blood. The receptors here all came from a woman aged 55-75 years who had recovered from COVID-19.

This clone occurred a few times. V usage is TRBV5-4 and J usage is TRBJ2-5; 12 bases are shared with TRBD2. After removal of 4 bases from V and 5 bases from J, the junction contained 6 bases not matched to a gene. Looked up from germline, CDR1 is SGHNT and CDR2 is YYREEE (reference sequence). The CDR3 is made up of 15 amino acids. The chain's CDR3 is CASSPSGGAVETQYF. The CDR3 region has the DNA TGTGCCAGCAGCCCTAGCGGGGGGGCCGTGGAGACCCAGTACTTC.

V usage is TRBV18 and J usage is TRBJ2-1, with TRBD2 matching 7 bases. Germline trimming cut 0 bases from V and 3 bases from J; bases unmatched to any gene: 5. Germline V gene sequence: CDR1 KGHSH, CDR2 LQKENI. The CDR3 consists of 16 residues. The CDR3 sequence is CASSPPGEGYYNEQFF. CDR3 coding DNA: TGTGCCAGCTCACCACCAGGGGAGGGTTACTACAATGAGCAGTTCTTC.

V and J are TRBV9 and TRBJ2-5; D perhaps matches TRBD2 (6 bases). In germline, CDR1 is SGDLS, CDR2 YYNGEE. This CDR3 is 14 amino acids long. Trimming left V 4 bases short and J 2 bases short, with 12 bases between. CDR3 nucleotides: TGTGCCAGCAGCATCGGGAGTCCTCAAGAGACCCAGTACTTC. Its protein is CASSIGSPQETQYF.

CDR3 DNA: TGTGCCAGCAGTGTCGGGACAGGCACAGATACGCAGTATTTT. It translates to CASSVGTGTDTQYF. This chain connects TRBV28 to TRBJ2-3, with TRBD1 matching over 7 bases. The CDR3 is 14 residues long. The V and J ends lost 5 bases and 1 base, in that order; junction bases with no gene match: 3. Germline lookup yields CDR1 MDHEN and CDR2 SYDVKM.

The CDR3 DNA reads TGTGCCAGCAGCTTATCCGTCAGGGCCAGGAGCAATCAGCCCCAGCATTTT. This sequence encodes CASSLSVRARSNQPQHF. The chain couples TRBV7-2 to TRBJ1-5; D might be TRBD1 (5 bases). The germline V gene encodes CDR1 SGHTA and CDR2 FQGNSA. There are 17 residues in the CDR3. V lost 2 bases and J 1 base, leaving 15 bases between the germline ends. The whole variable domain, remainder taken from reference TRBV7-2 and TRBJ1-5, is GAGVSQSPSNKVTEKGKDVELRCDPISGHTALYWYRQSLGQGLEFLIYFQGNSAPDKSGLPSDRFSAERTGGSVSTLTIQRTQQEDSAVYLCASSLSVRARSNQPQHFGDGTRLSIL.

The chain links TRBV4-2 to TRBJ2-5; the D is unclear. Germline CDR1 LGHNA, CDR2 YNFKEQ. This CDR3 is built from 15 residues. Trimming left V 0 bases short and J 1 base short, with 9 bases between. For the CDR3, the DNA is TGTGCCAGCAGCCAAGAGGCACAGTCCCAAGAGACCCAGTACTTC. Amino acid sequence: CASSQEAQSQETQYF.

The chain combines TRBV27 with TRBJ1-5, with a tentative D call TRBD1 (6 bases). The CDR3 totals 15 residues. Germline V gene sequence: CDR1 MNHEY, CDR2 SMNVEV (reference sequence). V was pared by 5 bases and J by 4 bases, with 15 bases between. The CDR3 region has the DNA TGTGCCAGCAGTGGACTTGACAGGATTAATCAGCCCCAGCATTTT. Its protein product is CASSGLDRINQPQHF.

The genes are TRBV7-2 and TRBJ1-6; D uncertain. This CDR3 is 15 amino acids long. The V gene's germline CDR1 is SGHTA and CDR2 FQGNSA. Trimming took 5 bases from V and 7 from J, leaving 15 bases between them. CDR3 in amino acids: CASSTQVGGNSPLHF. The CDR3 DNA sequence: TGTGCCAGCAGCACGCAAGTGGGAGGCAATTCACCCCTCCACTTT.

The chain's CDR3 is CASSRQQGADTGELFF. CDR3 bases: TGCGCCAGCAGCAGGCAACAGGGGGCGGACACCGGGGAGCTGTTTTTT. The chain couples TRBV4-3 to TRBJ2-2; 9 bases agree with TRBD1. The CDR3 covers 16 residues. Germline V gene data show CDR1 as LGHNA and CDR2 as YSLEER. Losses at the gene ends were 5 bases for V and 3 bases for J; bases not matched to a gene: 7.

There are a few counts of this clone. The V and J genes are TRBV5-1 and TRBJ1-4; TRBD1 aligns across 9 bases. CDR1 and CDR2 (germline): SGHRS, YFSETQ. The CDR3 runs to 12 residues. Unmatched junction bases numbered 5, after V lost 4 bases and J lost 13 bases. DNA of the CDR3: TGCGCCAGCAGCGGGACAGGGCAAGGACTGTTTTTT. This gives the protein CASSGTGQGLFF.

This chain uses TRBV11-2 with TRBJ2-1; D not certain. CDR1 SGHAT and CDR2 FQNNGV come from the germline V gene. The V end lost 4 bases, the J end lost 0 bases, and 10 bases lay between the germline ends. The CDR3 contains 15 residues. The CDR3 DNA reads TGTGCCAGCAGCTCCGTAAAGAGCTCCTACAATGAGCAGTTCTTC. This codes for CASSSVKSSYNEQFF.

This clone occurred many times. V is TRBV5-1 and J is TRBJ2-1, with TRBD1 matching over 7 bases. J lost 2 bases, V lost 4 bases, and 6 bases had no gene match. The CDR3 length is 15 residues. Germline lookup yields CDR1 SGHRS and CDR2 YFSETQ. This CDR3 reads CASSPGQTAYNEQFF. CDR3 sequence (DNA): TGCGCCAGCAGCCCGGGACAGACGGCCTACAATGAGCAGTTCTTC.

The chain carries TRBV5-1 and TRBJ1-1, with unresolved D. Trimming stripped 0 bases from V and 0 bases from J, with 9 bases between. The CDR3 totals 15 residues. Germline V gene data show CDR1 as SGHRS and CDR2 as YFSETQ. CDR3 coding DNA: TGCGCCAGCAGCTTGGCTCGGGAAATGAACACTGAAGCTTTCTTT. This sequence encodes CASSLAREMNTEAFF.